This T cell receptor (beta chain) was sequenced in a study of T cells in Graves' hyperthyroidism and ophthalmopathy. Study as a whole: Initial diagnosis, before any treatment, was when peripheral blood was collected.

Participants, patients aged 18 to 65, had newly diagnosed hyperthyroidism with a duration under 2 months. Researchers amplified the TCR beta CDR3 regions from RNA transcripts. The HTBI primer set served for first-round RT-PCR of the TCR CDR3. One entry per CDR3 protein results from TCRdb running MiXCR on the multiplex PCR reads. The sample contains around 300,000 distinct CDR3 sequences, roughly an eighth of which appear only once. This clonotype occurred many times. V was shortened by 4 bases and J by 0 bases, with 7 bases between the two germline ends. This CDR3 region has 14 residues. The V gene's germline CDR1 is GTSNPN and CDR2 SVGIG (reference sequence).

This clonotype was obtained from a woman aged 40-49 years with Graves' hyperthyroidism. V and J are TRBV30 and TRBJ1-6; D gene uncertain. Specimen: blood. The CDR3 spells CAWTVSSYNSPLHF. The DNA for the CDR3 is TGTGCCTGGACAGTCAGCTCCTATAATTCACCCCTCCACTTT.